One T cell receptor (beta chain) is described in this entry. The sample belongs to a study of blood T cell repertoires in COVID-19. Sequencing was performed with immunoSEQ multiplex PCR; in TCRdb, only in-frame clones are kept and a portion is missing. Of 300,000 to 400,000 clones detected, approximately 86% appear once; the ten largest clones hold approximately 9.3%. Germline V gives CDR1 MRHNA, CDR2 SNTAGT. This CDR3 has 15 amino acids. Germline trimming cut 3 bases from V and 4 bases from J; bases unmatched to any gene: 6. This TCR derives from a man aged 25 to 45 with COVID-19, enrolled during active disease. The sequencing input was peripheral blood. The chain uses TRBV6-4 and TRBJ1-1; 9 bases align to TRBD1. Here the CDR3 reads CASSESGQGITEAFF. In nucleotides, the CDR3 is TGTGCCAGCAGTGAATCTGGACAGGGGATCACTGAAGCTTTCTTT.